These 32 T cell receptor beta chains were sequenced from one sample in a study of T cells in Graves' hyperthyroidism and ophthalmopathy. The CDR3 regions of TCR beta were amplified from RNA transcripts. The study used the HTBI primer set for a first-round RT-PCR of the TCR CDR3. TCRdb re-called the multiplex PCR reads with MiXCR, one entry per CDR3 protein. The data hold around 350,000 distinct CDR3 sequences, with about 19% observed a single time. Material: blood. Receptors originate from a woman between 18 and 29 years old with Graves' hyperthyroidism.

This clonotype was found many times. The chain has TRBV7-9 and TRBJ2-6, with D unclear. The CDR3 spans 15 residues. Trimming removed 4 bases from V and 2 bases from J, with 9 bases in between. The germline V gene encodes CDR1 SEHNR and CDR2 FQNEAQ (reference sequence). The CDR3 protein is CASSSGFPGANVLTF. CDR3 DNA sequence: TGTGCCAGCAGCTCCGGGTTCCCTGGGGCCAACGTCCTGACTTTC.

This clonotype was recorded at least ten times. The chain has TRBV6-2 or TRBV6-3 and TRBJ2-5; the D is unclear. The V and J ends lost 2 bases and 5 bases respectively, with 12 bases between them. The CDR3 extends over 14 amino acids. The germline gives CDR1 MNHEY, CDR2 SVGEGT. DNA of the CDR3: TGTGCCAGCAGTTACGTCCGGGTCACTGAGACCCAGTACTTC. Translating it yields CASSYVRVTETQYF.

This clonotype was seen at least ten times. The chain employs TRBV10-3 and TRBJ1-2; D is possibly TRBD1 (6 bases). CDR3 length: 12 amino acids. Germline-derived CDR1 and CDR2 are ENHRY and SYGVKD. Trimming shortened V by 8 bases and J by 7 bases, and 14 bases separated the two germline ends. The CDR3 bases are TGTGCCATCCGCGGGGGGGCTGGTGGCTACACCTTC. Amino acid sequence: CAIRGGAGGYTF.

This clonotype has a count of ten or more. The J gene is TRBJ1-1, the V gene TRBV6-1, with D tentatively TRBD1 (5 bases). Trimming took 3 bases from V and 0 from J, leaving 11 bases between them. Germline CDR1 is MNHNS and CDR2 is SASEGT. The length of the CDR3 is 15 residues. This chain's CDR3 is CASSDFGGLNTEAFF. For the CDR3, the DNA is TGTGCCAGCAGTGATTTCGGGGGTTTGAACACTGAAGCTTTCTTT.

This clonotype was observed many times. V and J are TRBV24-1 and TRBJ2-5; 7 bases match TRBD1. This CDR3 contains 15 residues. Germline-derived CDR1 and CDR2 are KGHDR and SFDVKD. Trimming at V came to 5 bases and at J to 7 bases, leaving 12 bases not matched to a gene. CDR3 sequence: CATSGQGDGVWTQYF. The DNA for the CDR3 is TGTGCCACCAGTGGACAGGGCGATGGTGTGTGGACCCAGTACTTC.

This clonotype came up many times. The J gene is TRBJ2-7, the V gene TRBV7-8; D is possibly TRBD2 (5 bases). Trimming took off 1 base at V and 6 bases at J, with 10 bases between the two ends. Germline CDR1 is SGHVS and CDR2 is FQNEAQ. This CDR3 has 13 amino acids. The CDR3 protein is CASSLGRTSEQYF. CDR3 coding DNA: TGTGCCAGCAGCTTAGGGAGGACCTCCGAGCAGTACTTC.

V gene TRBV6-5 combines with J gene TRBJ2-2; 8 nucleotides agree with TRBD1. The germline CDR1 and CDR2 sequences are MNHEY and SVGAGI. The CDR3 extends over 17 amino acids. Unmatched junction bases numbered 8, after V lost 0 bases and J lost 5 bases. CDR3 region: CASSYSKGTGRTGELFF. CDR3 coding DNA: TGTGCCAGCAGTTACTCGAAAGGGACAGGTCGGACCGGGGAGCTGTTTTTT.

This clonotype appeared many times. The CDR3 region has the DNA TGTGCCAGCAGCTTTTCTTGGGGCACTGAAGCTTTCTTT. Translating gives CASSFSWGTEAFF. V is TRBV7-3 and J is TRBJ1-1; D uncertain. Germline CDR1 is SGHTA and CDR2 is FQGTGA. The CDR3 covers 13 residues. Trimming cost V 3 bases and J 4 bases, with 9 bases left between them.

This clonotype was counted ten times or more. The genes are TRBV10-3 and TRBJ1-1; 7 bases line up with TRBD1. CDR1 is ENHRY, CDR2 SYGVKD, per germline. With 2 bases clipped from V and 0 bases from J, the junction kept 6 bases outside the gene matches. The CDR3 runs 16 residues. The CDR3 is CAISERGGQMNTEAFF. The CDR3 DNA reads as TGTGCCATCAGTGAGCGAGGGGGACAGATGAACACTGAAGCTTTCTTT.

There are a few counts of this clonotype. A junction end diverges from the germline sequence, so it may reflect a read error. The DNA of the CDR3 is TGCAGCGGGGTAGCGGGAGCCAAAAACATTAAGTACTTC. Translation: CSGVAGAKNIKYF. This chain uses TRBV29-1 with TRBJ2-4; TRBD2 aligns across 9 bases. Per the germline V gene, CDR1 is SQVTM and CDR2 is ANQGSEA. The CDR3 spans 13 residues.

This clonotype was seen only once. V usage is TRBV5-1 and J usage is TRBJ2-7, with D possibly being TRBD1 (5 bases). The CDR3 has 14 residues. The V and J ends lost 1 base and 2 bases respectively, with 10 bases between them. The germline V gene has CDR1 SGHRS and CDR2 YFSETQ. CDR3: CASSLQGGTYEQYF. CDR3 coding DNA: TGCGCCAGCAGCTTGCAGGGTGGAACCTACGAGCAGTACTTC.

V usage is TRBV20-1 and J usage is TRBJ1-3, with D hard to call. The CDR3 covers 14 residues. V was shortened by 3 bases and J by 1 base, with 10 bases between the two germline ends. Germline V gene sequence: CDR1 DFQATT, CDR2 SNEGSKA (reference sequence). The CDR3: CSASQSGSGNTIYF. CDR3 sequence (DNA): TGCAGTGCTAGTCAGTCCGGGTCTGGAAACACCATATATTTT.

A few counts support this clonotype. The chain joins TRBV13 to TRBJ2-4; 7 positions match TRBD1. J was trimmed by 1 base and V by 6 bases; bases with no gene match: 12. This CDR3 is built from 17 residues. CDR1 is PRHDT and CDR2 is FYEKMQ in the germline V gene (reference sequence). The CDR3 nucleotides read TGTGCCAGCAGTTATCGACAGGGATATAGGGCCAAAAACATTCAGTACTTC. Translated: CASSYRQGYRAKNIQYF.

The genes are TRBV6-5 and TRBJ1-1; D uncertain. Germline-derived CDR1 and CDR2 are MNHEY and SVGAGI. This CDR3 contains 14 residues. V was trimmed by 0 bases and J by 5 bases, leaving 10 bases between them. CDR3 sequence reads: CASSYSPQDTEAFF. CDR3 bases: TGTGCCAGCAGTTACTCGCCGCAGGATACTGAAGCTTTCTTT.

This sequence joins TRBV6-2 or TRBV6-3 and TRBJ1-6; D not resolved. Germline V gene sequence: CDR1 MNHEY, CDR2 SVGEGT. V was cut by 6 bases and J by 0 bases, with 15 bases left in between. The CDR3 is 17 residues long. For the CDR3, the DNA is TGTGCCAGCAGCTTGACGTCGGCGAGCTCCTATAATTCACCCCTCCACTTT. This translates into CASSLTSASSYNSPLHF.

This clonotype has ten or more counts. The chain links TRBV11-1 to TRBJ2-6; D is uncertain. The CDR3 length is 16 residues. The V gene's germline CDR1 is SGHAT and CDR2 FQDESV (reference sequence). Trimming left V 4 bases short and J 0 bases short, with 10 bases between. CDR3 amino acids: CASSSGRSSGANVLTF. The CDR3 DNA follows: TGTGCCAGCAGCTCAGGACGGAGCTCTGGGGCCAACGTCCTGACTTTC.

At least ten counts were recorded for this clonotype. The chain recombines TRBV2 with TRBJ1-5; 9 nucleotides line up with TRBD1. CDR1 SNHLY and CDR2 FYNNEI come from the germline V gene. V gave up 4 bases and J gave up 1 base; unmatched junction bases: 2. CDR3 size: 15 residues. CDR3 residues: CASSGQGESNQPQHF. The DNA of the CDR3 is TGTGCCAGCAGTGGACAGGGGGAGAGCAATCAGCCCCAGCATTTT.

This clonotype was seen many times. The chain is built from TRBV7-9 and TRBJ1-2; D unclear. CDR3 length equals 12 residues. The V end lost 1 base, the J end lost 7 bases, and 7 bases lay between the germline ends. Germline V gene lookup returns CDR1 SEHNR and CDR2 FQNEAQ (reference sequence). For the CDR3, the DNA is TGTGCCAGCAGCTTAGAGTCCTCTGGCTACACCTTC. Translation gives CASSLESSGYTF.

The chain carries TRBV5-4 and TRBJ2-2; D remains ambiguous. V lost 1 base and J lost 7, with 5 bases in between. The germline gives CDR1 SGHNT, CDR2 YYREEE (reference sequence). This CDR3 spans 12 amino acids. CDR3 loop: CASSLNRGELFF. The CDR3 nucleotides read TGTGCCAGCAGCTTGAATCGCGGGGAGCTGTTTTTT.

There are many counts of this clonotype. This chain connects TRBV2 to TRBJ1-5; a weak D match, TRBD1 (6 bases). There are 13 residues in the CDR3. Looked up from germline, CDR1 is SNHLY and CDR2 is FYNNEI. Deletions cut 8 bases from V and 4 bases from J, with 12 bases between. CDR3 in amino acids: CASGEGGNQPQHF. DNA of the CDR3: TGTGCCAGCGGCGAGGGGGGAAATCAGCCCCAGCATTTT.

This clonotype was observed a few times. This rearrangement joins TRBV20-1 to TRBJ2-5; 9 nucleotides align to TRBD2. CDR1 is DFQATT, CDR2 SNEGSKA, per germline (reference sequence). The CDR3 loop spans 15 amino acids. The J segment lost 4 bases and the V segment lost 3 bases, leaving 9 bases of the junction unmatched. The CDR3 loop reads CSARSAGGRAETQYF. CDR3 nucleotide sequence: TGCAGTGCTAGGTCAGCGGGGGGTCGGGCAGAGACCCAGTACTTC.

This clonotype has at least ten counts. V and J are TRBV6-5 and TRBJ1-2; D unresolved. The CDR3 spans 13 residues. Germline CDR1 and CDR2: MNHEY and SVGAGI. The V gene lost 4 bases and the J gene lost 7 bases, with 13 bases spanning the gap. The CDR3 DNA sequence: TGTGCCAGCAGTTTGGTGGCCGCCCCTGGCTACACCTTC. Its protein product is CASSLVAAPGYTF.

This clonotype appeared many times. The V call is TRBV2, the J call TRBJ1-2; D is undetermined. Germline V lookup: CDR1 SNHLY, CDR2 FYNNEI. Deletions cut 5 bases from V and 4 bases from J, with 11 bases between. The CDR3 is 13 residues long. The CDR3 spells CASSTDPGYGYTF. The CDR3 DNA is TGTGCCAGCAGTACGGACCCAGGCTATGGCTACACCTTC.

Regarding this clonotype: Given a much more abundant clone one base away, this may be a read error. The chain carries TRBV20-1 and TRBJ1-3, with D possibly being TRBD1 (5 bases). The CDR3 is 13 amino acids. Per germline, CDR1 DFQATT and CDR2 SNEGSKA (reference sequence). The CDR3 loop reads CSALGTLGNTICF. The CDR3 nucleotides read TGCAGTGCTTTGGGGACGCTTGGAAACACCATATGTTTT.

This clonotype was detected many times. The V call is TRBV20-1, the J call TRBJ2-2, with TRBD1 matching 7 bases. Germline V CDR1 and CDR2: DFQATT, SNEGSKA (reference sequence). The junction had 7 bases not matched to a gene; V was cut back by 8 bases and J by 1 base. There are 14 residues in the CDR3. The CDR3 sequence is CSTPGQKNTGELFF. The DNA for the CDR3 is TGCAGTACACCGGGACAGAAGAACACCGGGGAGCTGTTTTTT.

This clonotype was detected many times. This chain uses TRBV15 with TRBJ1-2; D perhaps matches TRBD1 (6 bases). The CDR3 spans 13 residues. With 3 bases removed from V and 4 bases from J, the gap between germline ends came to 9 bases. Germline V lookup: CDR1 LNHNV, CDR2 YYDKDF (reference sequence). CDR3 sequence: CATSSGQLYGYTF. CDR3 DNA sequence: TGTGCCACCAGCAGCGGACAGCTCTATGGCTACACCTTC. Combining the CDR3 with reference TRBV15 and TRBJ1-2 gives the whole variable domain DAMVIQNPRYQVTQFGKPVTLSCSQTLNHNVMYWYQQKSSQAPKLLFHYYDKDFNNEADTPDNFQSRRPNTSFCFLDIRSPGLGDTAMYLCATSSGQLYGYTFGSGTRLTVV.

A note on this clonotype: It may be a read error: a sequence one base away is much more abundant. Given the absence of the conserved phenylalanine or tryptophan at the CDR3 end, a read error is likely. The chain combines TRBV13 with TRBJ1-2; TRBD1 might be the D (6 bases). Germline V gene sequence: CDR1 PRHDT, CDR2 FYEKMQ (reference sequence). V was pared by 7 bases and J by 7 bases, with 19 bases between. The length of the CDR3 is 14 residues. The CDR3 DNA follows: TGTGCCAGCACCGAGGGATCGGGGGCCGGTGGCTACACCTCC. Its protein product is CASTEGSGAGGYTS.

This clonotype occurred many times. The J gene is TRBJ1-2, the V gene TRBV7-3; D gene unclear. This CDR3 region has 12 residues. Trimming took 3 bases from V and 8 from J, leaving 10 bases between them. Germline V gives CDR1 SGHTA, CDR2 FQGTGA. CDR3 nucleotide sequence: TGTGCCAGCAGCTTGCCCCCGGGGGGCTACACCTTC. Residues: CASSLPPGGYTF.

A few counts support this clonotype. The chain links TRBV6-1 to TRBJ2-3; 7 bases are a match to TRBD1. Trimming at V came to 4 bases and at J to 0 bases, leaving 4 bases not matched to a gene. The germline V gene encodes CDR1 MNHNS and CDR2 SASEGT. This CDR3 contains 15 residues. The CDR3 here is CASSGKDRSTDTQYF. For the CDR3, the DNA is TGTGCCAGCAGTGGAAAGGACAGGAGCACAGATACGCAGTATTTT.

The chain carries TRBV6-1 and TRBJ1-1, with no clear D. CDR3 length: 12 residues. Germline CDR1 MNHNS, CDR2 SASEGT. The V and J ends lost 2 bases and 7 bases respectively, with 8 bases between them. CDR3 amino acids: CASSENGLEAFF. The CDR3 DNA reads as TGTGCCAGCAGTGAAAACGGTCTTGAAGCTTTCTTT.

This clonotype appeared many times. CDR3 loop: CASTTPGLPVEQYF. For the CDR3, the DNA is TGTGCCAGCACCACACCGGGACTTCCTGTCGAGCAGTACTTC. J is TRBJ2-7 and V is TRBV2; a possible D gene is TRBD2 (6 bases). The CDR3 spans 14 residues. The V gene lost 7 bases and the J gene lost 6 bases, with 19 bases spanning the gap. CDR1 and CDR2 from the germline V gene are SNHLY and FYNNEI. The complete variable domain, with remaining parts taken from reference TRBV2 and TRBJ2-7, reads EPEVTQTPSHQVTQMGQEVILRCVPISNHLYFYWYRQILGQKVEFLVSFYNNEISEKSEIFDDQFSVERPDGSNFTLKIRSTKLEDSAMYFCASTTPGLPVEQYFGPGTRLTVT.

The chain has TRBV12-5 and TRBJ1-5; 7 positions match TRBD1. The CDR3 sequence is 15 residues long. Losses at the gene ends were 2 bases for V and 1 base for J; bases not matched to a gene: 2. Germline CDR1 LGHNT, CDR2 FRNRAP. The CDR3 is CASGLTGQSNQPQHF. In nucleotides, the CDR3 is TGTGCTAGTGGTTTGACGGGACAGAGCAATCAGCCCCAGCATTTT.